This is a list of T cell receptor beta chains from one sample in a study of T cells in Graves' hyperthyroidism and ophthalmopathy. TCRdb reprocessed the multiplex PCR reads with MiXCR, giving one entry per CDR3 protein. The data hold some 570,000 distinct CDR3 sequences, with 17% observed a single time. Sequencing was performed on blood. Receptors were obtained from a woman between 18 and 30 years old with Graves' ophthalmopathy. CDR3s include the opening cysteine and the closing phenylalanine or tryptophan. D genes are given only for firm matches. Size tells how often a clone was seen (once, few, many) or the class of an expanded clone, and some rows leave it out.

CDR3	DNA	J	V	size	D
CSALPPNGAEQYF	TGCAGTGCACTACCACCCAACGGGGCCGAGCAGTACTTC	TRBJ2-7	TRBV20-1	many	NA
CASTRPPEQGFYEQYF	TGTGCCAGCACCAGACCCCCGGAACAGGGGTTCTACGAGCAGTACTTC	TRBJ2-7	TRBV6-1	NA	TRBD1
CASSLVAANTEAFF	TGCGCCAGCAGCTTGGTGGCAGCGAACACTGAAGCTTTCTTT	TRBJ1-1	TRBV5-1	many	NA
CASREMGQGDEQYF	TGTGCCAGCAGGGAAATGGGACAGGGAGACGAGCAGTACTTC	TRBJ2-7	TRBV2	many	TRBD1
CVTGRDTLFF	TGTGTCACGGGGCGGGACACTCTGTTTTTT	TRBJ1-4	TRBV28	NA	NA
CASSLRYRGVPEQFF	TGTGCCAGCAGCTTAAGGTATCGGGGGGTCCCTGAGCAGTTCTTC	TRBJ2-1	TRBV7-2	many	TRBD2
CSAEGFTNEKLFF	TGCAGTGCCGAGGGTTTTACTAATGAAAAACTGTTTTTT	TRBJ1-4	TRBV20-1	few	NA
CASSLVGLAGEHETQYF	TGTGCCAGCAGCTTAGTAGGACTGGCGGGAGAGCATGAGACCCAGTACTTC	TRBJ2-5	TRBV7-9	NA	TRBD2
CASRASSGNTIYF	TGTGCCAGTAGGGCGAGCTCTGGAAACACCATATATTTT	TRBJ1-3	TRBV9	NA	NA
CASSRGGLAGGPLEQFF	TGTGCCAGCAGCCGCGGGGGACTAGCGGGAGGGCCCCTTGAGCAGTTCTTC	TRBJ2-1	TRBV28	once	TRBD2
CAWMGGEETQYF	TGTGCCTGGATGGGGGGGGAAGAGACCCAGTACTTC	TRBJ2-5	TRBV30	few	TRBD2
CASSFWGLANYGYTF	TGTGCCAGCAGTTTTTGGGGGCTGGCTAACTATGGCTACACCTTC	TRBJ1-2	TRBV12-3/TRBV12-4	few	NA
CASSAGRQSYNEQFF	TGTGCCAGCAGCGCCGGACGGCAGTCCTACAATGAGCAGTTCTTC	TRBJ2-1	TRBV9	few	NA
CASSRELVSYNEQFF	TGTGCCAGCAGCCGGGAGCTGGTATCCTACAATGAGCAGTTCTTC	TRBJ2-1	TRBV14	NA	NA
CASSGPLTGRMNTEAFF	TGTGCCAGCAGTGGACCCCTCACAGGCCGAATGAACACTGAAGCTTTCTTT	TRBJ1-1	TRBV6-1	many	NA
CASSPWTGATHNSPLHF	TGTGCCAGCAGTCCCTGGACAGGGGCGACTCATAATTCACCCCTCCACTTT	TRBJ1-6	TRBV28	NA	TRBD1
CASSRTGEAFF	TGTGCCAGCAGTCGGACAGGGGAAGCTTTCTTT	TRBJ1-1	TRBV12-3/TRBV12-4	many	TRBD1
CASSPTVTSWSSYEQYF	TGTGCCAGCAGCCCGACGGTTACTAGCTGGAGCTCCTACGAGCAGTACTTC	TRBJ2-7	TRBV14	many	NA